This T cell receptor beta chain was captured by sequencing in a study of cytomegalovirus exposure and HLA in healthy donors (dated by TCRdb to about 2017). For the study in its entirety: An earlier analysis of some 600 of the donors reported 276 Gb of sequence data and 117 million unique TCR beta sequences obtained from approximately 180 million T cells. Across roughly 420 genotyped donors of the cohort, an average of approximately 240,000 unique TCR beta nucleotide sequences per donor were sequenced, and 15% to 20% of those sequences were non-productive. All discovery cohort repertoires had been generated on a single sequencing platform. The study aimed to test whether cataloging public T cell receptors could reveal signatures of past pathogen exposure. Typing coverage varied by locus: 629-630 donors for A, B, C, DRB1 and DQB1; roughly 560 for DQA1; approximately 610 for DPA1; fewer than 480 for DPB1. Donor age, sex, ethnicity and CMV serostatus were compiled alongside the repertoire data. Both class I and class II loci were covered by HLA typing, at four-digit resolution. Rather than drawing on any new phenotypic data, the later analysis identified candidate immune exposures from TCR beta sequences and the way those sequences occurred across donors. The T cell repertoires of several hundred subjects were profiled by immunosequencing and related to cytomegalovirus serostatus. An earlier analysis of nearly 600 of the donors applied high-throughput TCR beta sequencing to assess whether each TCR beta V gene segment acted as functional or pseudogenic. A later analysis re-examined previously published TCR beta repertoires from hundreds of donors and added high-resolution HLA genotyping to investigate patterns of TCR occurrence. High-throughput TCR immunosequencing, statistical association of individual TCRs with disease status, and machine learning were combined to predict cytomegalovirus infection status. Because of strong linkage in the cohort, 4 to 6 DR-DQ haplotypes were treated as single units for association and clustering. Roughly 300 gigabases of sequencing data and 70 million to 100 million unique TCR sequences were included in an early release covering around 600 HLA-typed donors. The genetic ancestry cluster associated with self-reported Caucasian donors included 80% to 90% of the roughly 360 genotyped donors. Besides the first cohort of around 700 subjects, a separate validation cohort made up of around 120 different subjects was used. In a later genetic analysis, genome-wide SNP genotypes for about three fifths of the roughly 670 donors were used, and that subset was treated as a discovery cohort.

The germline V gene encodes CDR1 SNHLY and CDR2 FYNNEI. The CDR3 covers 15 residues, taking in both the cysteine and the phenylalanine. The read is trimmed to its CDR3 DNA, 45 bases read in frame from base 1. Germline trimming amounts to 5 bases on V and 2 bases on J, with 2 as the count of junction bases outside the gene matches. Libraries were built with the immunoSEQ multiplex PCR assay. For the multiplex PCR, a mixture combining 60 forward primers for TCR Vbeta segments and 13 reverse primers for TCR Jbeta segments was used. Amplification of the CDR3 region of rearranged TCR beta genes was performed with a multiplex PCR assay on genomic DNA. Amplified TCR beta libraries were sequenced as 87-base-pair reads on the Illumina HiSeq System. Turning to the authors' computational methods: A later analysis tallied approximately 87 million unique TCR beta chains across the 660 or so repertoires, and some 10 million of those chains were shared by two or more donors. To remove PCR and sequencing errors, raw reads were error-corrected and collapsed into unique sequences using a nearest-neighbor algorithm that merged closely related sequences. Alignment of CDR3 sequences to IMGT reference sequences was used to assign V, D and J gene segments. For a sequence to be retained, at least a six-nucleotide match to both a V gene segment and a J gene segment was required. Rearrangements were classified as productive when the CDR3 lacked stop codons and remained in frame with V and J, and all other rearrangements were classified as non-productive. Following IMGT convention, CDR3 was defined as the stretch from the second conserved V-encoded cysteine to the conserved J-encoded phenylalanine. The earlier analysis of 587 of the donors excluded any sequence lacking an unambiguous match to a single V gene segment. In an earlier analysis of some 590 of the donors, V segments were called functional above 56.7% productive rearrangements and were called segregating when the between-donor standard deviation exceeded 5%. To diagnose cytomegalovirus status from the catalog of TCR beta chain sequences, a statistical classification framework was built. A later analysis assigned V and J genes by comparing TCR nucleotide sequences with IMGT/GENE-DB human TR gene sequences. In a later analysis, CDR3 sequences and most-parsimonious VDJ recombination scenarios were assigned using the TCRdist pipeline. In a later analysis, each TCR beta chain was defined by its CDR3 amino acid sequence together with its V-gene family, and reads lacking a unique V-gene family were excluded. As a way to deal with suspected cross-contamination and a sequencing artifact, a later analysis dropped 450 to 700 nucleotide sequences that were highly shared and had low generation probability. For each public chain, a later analysis derived a clonal expansion index from normalized ranks of inferred template counts within each repertoire. In a later analysis, generation probabilities were computed using a VDJ recombination model fitted to out-of-frame rearrangements, and the results were checked against IGoR. In a later analysis, hypergeometric tests were used to score TCR-TCR, TCR-HLA and TCR-CMV co-occurrence, with a repertoire-size bias correction applied to TCR pairs. False discovery rates were estimated in a later analysis by permuting HLA or CMV assignments 20 times. In a later analysis, co-occurring TCRs were grouped with DBSCAN, and TCRdist sequence similarity was added when clustering was performed within HLA-allele-positive subsets. Repertoires with fewer than 30,000 or more than 120,000 public chains were left out of co-occurrence clustering, as were several repertoires with anomalous nucleotide sharing. What TCRdb holds here is the immuneACCESS table cut down to in-frame rearrangements. Part of the clones is not present; checked against another copy, under half of the missing clones reflect an unresolved V gene, and the others are unexplained. That table gives V, J and clone size, and the DNA gave D and trimming. For this sample the table gives 110,000 to 150,000 clones, of which 9.4% were detected only once. The ten most abundant clones make up 1.8% of the sample.

On the study overall, not on this receptor specifically: Because HLA typing was unavailable for some donors at each locus, only the typed subset was used in association tests. According to a later analysis, most CMV-associated TCR beta chains appeared to be HLA-restricted, and the HLA associations seemed to be driven largely by CMV exposure. Presence/absence analyses assumed roughly uniform sequencing depth across donors, an assumption that may not hold. Some IMGT-functional V segments, including TRBV6-2 and TRBV6-3, could not be distinguished by the 87-base-pair reads and were therefore excluded. A later analysis associated approximately 17,000 TCR beta sequences with specific HLA alleles at a false discovery rate of 0.05. In vitro tests confirmed that a few of the cytomegalovirus-associated TCR beta chains recognize cytomegalovirus antigens. The only immune exposure information available for the cohort was CMV serostatus. When HLA alleles, especially DR and DQ, strongly co-occurred, attributing TCR associations to individual alleles was difficult. According to a later analysis, TCR association rates differed among HLA loci, with DRB1 alleles showing the most associated TCRs and HLA-C alleles showing the fewest. In this cohort, only TCR beta chains were sequenced, and detectable features were limited by the absence of alpha or paired-chain data. The authors suggested that the approach could potentially be generalized to other disease states and immunological phenotypes. In a later analysis, HLA-associated TCR beta chains showed more clonal expansion and lower generation probabilities than non-associated chains that were equally common. A cluster of highly shared sequence variants was judged likely to be a technical artifact of the sequencing pipeline. The study listed 150 to 200 TCR beta chains as associated with cytomegalovirus. In a later genetic analysis, fewer N-insertions in productive TCRs were reported among donors in an Asian-associated ancestry cluster than the roughly 700-donor mean. Linkage disequilibrium might explain the correlated functional status among segregating V segments, but an unknown experimental factor could not be ruled out. According to a later analysis, parvovirus B19, influenza, CMV and Epstein-Barr virus appeared linked to several top co-occurrence clusters. A further reported finding was that TCR beta sequences accurately predicted the HLA-A and HLA-B alleles for most subjects in the first cohort. In an earlier analysis of over 550 of the donors, most TCR beta V segments were observed in productive rearrangements about 87% or about 30% of the time, broadly matching IMGT annotations. Because counts were too low, around 17 rarely observed V segments, including chromosome 9 orphons, were left out of the earlier analysis of approximately 580 of the donors. Most TCR sequences were seen in very few donors, while some public TCRs were found in many individuals. In a later genetic analysis, a missense DCLRE1C variant was associated with V-gene and J-gene trimming of TCR beta chains, and the association was replicated in an independent cohort. Cytomegalovirus status was reported to be diagnosed by the classifier with high specificity and sensitivity in both the original and validation cohorts.

Worth noting for this clone: Its antigen remains unidentified. No base quality values were provided; no much bigger clone lies one nucleotide off.

The cohort consisted of more than 650 healthy bone marrow donors. At the time of sampling, every cohort member was nominally healthy, though immune exposures that went unrecorded were likely present. The donor was CMV seronegative and belonged to the group of around 350 seronegative cohort members. A peripheral blood sample was provided by each donor, and peripheral blood mononuclear cells were used for TCR beta sequencing. The Qiagen DNeasy Blood Extraction Kit was used to extract genomic DNA from the blood cell samples. The chain joins TRBV2 to TRBJ1-6, with TRBD1 identical over 8 junction bases. Sequenced: PBMCs. The TCR originated in a male donor in good health and CMV-seronegative. In nucleotide form, the sequence is TGTGCCAGCAGTAGACAGGGGCCCTATAATTCACCCCTCCACTTT. Its amino acids are CASSRQGPYNSPLHF. With the portions outside the CDR3 filled from the reference TRBV2 and TRBJ1-6 genes, the complete variable region becomes EPEVTQTPSHQVTQMGQEVILRCVPISNHLYFYWYRQILGQKVEFLVSFYNNEISEKSEIFDDQFSVERPDGSNFTLKIRSTKLEDSAMYFCASSRQGPYNSPLHFGNGTRLTVT.